The next 18 T cell receptor beta chains were all read from a single sample in a study of CD8 T cells in Susac syndrome. RNA in amounts of roughly 0.5 to 1 ug was reverse transcribed with random hexamers. TCRdb called the immunoSEQ multiplex PCR reads again in MiXCR, with one record for every CDR3 protein. This table has some 400,000 distinct CDR3 sequences, approximately 85% appearing once. The sequenced material came from CD8+ T cells from PBMCs. The origin of the receptors is a human donor with multiple sclerosis.

V is TRBV10-3 and J is TRBJ2-5; TRBD2 matches at 7 bases. V dropped 2 bases and J dropped 1; count of bases not matched to a gene: 7. The CDR3 covers 16 residues. In germline, CDR1 is ENHRY, CDR2 SYGVKD. The DNA for the CDR3 is TGTGCCATCAGTGAGGCTGGCGGGGGTTTCCAAGAGACCCAGTACTTC. It codes for CAISEAGGGFQETQYF.

The chain uses TRBV30 and TRBJ1-2; TRBD1 might be the D (6 bases). The ends were cut back, 4 bases at V and 3 bases at J, with 12 bases in the middle. This CDR3 region has 13 residues. The germline V gene encodes CDR1 GTSNPN and CDR2 SVGIG (reference sequence). The CDR3 loop is CAWTGEGYYGYTF. The CDR3 bases are TGTGCCTGGACAGGGGAGGGGTACTATGGCTACACCTTC.

The chain combines TRBV4-1 with TRBJ2-5; D is tentatively TRBD1 or TRBD2 (5 bases each). CDR1 MGHRA and CDR2 YSYEKL come from the germline V gene. Between the trimmed V and J ends, which lost 3 bases and 2 bases, there was a span of 13 bases. This CDR3 is built from 15 residues. Here the CDR3 reads CASSQIGAVQETQYF. DNA for the CDR3: TGCGCCAGCAGCCAGATCGGGGCTGTACAAGAGACCCAGTACTTC.

This chain links TRBV4-2 with TRBJ1-1; a possible D gene is TRBD1 (5 bases). CDR3 length equals 15 residues. Trimming left V 1 base short and J 3 bases short, with 12 bases between. The germline V gene has CDR1 LGHNA and CDR2 YNFKEQ. In DNA form, the CDR3 reads TGTGCCAGCAGCCAAGTCGAGGGGCCGGACACTGAAGCTTTCTTT. Its translation is CASSQVEGPDTEAFF.

The rearrangement joins TRBV12-5 to TRBJ1-2, with D uncertain. Deletions cut 5 bases from V and 0 bases from J, with 7 bases between. Germline V gene sequence: CDR1 LGHNT, CDR2 FRNRAP. This CDR3 contains 13 residues. CDR3 loop: CASGGDANYGYTF. The CDR3 DNA sequence: TGTGCTAGTGGTGGGGATGCTAACTATGGCTACACCTTC.

A few counts support this clonotype. The chain combines TRBV6-5 with TRBJ1-1; D is unclear. Germline V lookup: CDR1 MNHEY, CDR2 SVGAGI. The CDR3 is made up of 15 amino acids. With 0 bases removed from V and 3 bases from J, the gap between germline ends came to 11 bases. Written as DNA, the CDR3 is TGTGCCAGCAGTTACTCGATAGGGAGGGACACTGAAGCTTTCTTT. It is translated as CASSYSIGRDTEAFF.

The rearrangement joins TRBV27 to TRBJ2-6; possibly TRBD1 or TRBD2 for D (5 bases each). Germline V CDR1 and CDR2: MNHEY, SMNVEV (reference sequence). Trimming took 7 bases from V and 4 from J, leaving 11 bases between them. The CDR3 extends over 14 amino acids. This chain's CDR3 is CASKFGTGANVLTF. The CDR3 nucleotides read TGTGCCAGCAAGTTTGGGACCGGGGCCAACGTCCTGACTTTC.

The genes are TRBV15 and TRBJ1-6; D uncertain. In germline, CDR1 is LNHNV, CDR2 YYDKDF (reference sequence). V was pared by 0 bases and J by 6 bases, with 6 bases between. The CDR3 length is 14 residues. DNA of the CDR3: TGTGCCACCAGCAGAGATCGGACTAATTCACCCCTCCACTTT. This codes for CATSRDRTNSPLHF.

The gene calls are TRBV4-1 and TRBJ2-1; D is possibly TRBD2 (5 bases). The length of the CDR3 is 14 residues. Germline CDR1 is MGHRA and CDR2 is YSYEKL. V lost 4 bases and J 6 bases, leaving 13 bases between the germline ends. The CDR3 sequence: CASSLPSGGNEQFF. In DNA form, the CDR3 reads TGCGCCAGCAGCCTCCCATCAGGAGGCAATGAGCAGTTCTTC.

The chain recombines TRBV13 with TRBJ2-3; D is ambiguous. Germline V gene sequence: CDR1 PRHDT, CDR2 FYEKMQ (reference sequence). Trimming stripped 1 base from V and 6 bases from J, with 14 bases between. This CDR3 region has 15 residues. CDR3 DNA: TGTGCCAGCAGCTTAGAGTCCCACGAGGTTGATACGCAGTATTTT. Protein: CASSLESHEVDTQYF.

The chain is built from TRBV6-5 and TRBJ1-5, with 7 bases identical to TRBD1. Germline CDR1 is MNHEY and CDR2 is SVGAGI. The trim removed 5 bases at V and 7 bases at J, leaving 5 bases unmatched. The CDR3 is 13 amino acids. The CDR3, as DNA: TGTGCCAGCAGTAACAGGGGTCAACAGCCCCAGCATTTT. It codes for CASSNRGQQPQHF.

Written as DNA, the CDR3 is TGTGCCAGCAGTCTTAAGGGAGGGACTAGCGAATCCTACGAGCAGTACTTC. Its protein product is CASSLKGGTSESYEQYF. The chain has TRBV7-8 and TRBJ2-7, with 10 bases aligning to TRBD2. Trimming cost V 6 bases and J 1 base; bases outside gene matches: 12. The CDR3 is 17 residues long. The germline V gene has CDR1 SGHVS and CDR2 FQNEAQ.

The genes are TRBV12-3 or TRBV12-4 and TRBJ2-1; TRBD2 agrees at 11 bases. V dropped 3 bases and J dropped 1; count of bases not matched to a gene: 14. The CDR3 runs to 20 residues. This CDR3 reads CASSFTSGGVRDDSYNEQFF. The CDR3, as DNA: TGTGCCAGCAGTTTCACTAGCGGGGGTGTTCGAGATGATTCCTACAATGAGCAGTTCTTC.

The chain combines TRBV2 with TRBJ1-1; 8 bases fit TRBD1. The CDR3 is 16 amino acids. Looked up from germline, CDR1 is SNHLY and CDR2 is FYNNEI. Unmatched junction bases numbered 10, after V lost 3 bases and J lost 4 bases. The CDR3 loop is CASSEGQGASATEAFF. The CDR3 DNA is TGTGCCAGCAGTGAGGGGCAGGGGGCGTCGGCCACTGAAGCTTTCTTT. Full variable domain (rest looked up from reference TRBV2 and TRBJ1-1): EPEVTQTPSHQVTQMGQEVILRCVPISNHLYFYWYRQILGQKVEFLVSFYNNEISEKSEIFDDQFSVERPDGSNFTLKIRSTKLEDSAMYFCASSEGQGASATEAFFGQGTRLTVV.

V and J are TRBV5-4 and TRBJ2-5; TRBD2 aligns across 8 bases. Germline lookup yields CDR1 SGHNT and CDR2 YYREEE (reference sequence). Trimming at V came to 2 bases and at J to 0 bases, leaving 6 bases not matched to a gene. There are 16 residues in the CDR3. The CDR3 loop is CASSFSAGADQETQYF. In DNA form, the CDR3 reads TGTGCCAGCAGCTTTTCAGCGGGGGCCGACCAAGAGACCCAGTACTTC.

The chain employs TRBV7-9 and TRBJ2-1, with D possibly being TRBD1 or TRBD2 (5 bases each). Germline V lookup: CDR1 SEHNR, CDR2 FQNEAQ (reference sequence). With 8 bases removed from V and 4 bases from J, the gap between germline ends came to 18 bases. The CDR3 is 15 residues long. The CDR3 DNA follows: TGTGCCAGCTCTTACCCCGGGACGGCATACAATGAGCAGTTCTTC. Its translation: CASSYPGTAYNEQFF.

The gene calls are TRBV4-1 and TRBJ1-1; maybe TRBD1 (6 bases). The CDR3 sequence is 12 residues long. Germline V CDR1 and CDR2: MGHRA, YSYEKL. The V end was cut by 3 bases, the J end by 8 bases, with 10 bases between. CDR3 sequence: CASSQTGTEAFF. In DNA, the CDR3 is TGCGCCAGCAGCCAGACCGGGACAGAAGCTTTCTTT.

The chain links TRBV29-1 to TRBJ2-7; D could derive from TRBD1 or TRBD2 (6 bases each). Trimming cost V 7 bases and J 2 bases, with 15 bases left between them. Per germline, CDR1 SQVTM and CDR2 ANQGSEA. This CDR3 comprises 13 residues. This chain's CDR3 is CSAAPRGAYEQYF. Here the CDR3 DNA reads TGCAGCGCCGCCCCGAGGGGGGCCTACGAGCAGTACTTC.